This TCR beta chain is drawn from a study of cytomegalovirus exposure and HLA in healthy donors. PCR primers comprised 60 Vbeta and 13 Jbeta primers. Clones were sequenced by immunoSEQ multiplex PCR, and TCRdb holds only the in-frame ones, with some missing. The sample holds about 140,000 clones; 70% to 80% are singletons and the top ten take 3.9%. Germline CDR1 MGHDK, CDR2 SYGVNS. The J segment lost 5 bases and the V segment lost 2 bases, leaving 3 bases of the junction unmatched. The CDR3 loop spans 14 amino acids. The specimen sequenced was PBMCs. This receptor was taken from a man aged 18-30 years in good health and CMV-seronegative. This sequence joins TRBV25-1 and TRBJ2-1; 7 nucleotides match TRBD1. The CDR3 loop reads CASSERGGHNEQFF. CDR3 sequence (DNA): TGTGCCAGCAGTGAACGAGGGGGCCACAATGAGCAGTTCTTC.